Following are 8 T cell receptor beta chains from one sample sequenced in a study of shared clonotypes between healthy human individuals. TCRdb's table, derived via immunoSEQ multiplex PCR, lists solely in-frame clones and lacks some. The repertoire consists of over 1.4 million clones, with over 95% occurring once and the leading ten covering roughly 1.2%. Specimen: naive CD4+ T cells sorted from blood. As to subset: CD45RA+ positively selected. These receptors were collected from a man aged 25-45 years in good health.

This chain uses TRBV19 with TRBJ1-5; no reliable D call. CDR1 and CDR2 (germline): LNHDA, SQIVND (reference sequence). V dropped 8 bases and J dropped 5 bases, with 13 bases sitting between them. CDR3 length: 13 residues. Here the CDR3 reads CASANTPDQPQHF. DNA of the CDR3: TGTGCCAGTGCGAACACCCCGGATCAGCCCCAGCATTTT.

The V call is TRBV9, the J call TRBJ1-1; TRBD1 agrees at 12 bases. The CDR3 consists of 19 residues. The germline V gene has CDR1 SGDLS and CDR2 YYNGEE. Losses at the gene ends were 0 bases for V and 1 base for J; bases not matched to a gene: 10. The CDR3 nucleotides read TGTGCCAGCAGCGTAGGACCAAAAGGGACAGGGGGCAAGAACACTGAAGCTTTCTTT. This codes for CASSVGPKGTGGKNTEAFF.

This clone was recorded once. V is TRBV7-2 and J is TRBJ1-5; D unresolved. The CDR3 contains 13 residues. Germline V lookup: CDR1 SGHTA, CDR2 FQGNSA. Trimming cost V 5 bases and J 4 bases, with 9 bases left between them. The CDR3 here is CASSTQPNQPQHF. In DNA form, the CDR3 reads TGTGCCAGCAGCACCCAACCTAATCAGCCCCAGCATTTT. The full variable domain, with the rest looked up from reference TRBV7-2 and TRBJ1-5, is GAGVSQSPSNKVTEKGKDVELRCDPISGHTALYWYRQSLGQGLEFLIYFQGNSAPDKSGLPSDRFSAERTGGSVSTLTIQRTQQEDSAVYLCASSTQPNQPQHFGDGTRLSIL.

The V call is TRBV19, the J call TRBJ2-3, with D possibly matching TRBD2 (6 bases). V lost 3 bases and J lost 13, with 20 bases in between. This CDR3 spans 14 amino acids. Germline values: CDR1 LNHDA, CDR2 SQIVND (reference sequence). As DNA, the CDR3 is TGTGCCAGTAGTATTGGTTTCCGAGCGGGCAAGAAGTATTTT. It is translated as CASSIGFRAGKKYF.

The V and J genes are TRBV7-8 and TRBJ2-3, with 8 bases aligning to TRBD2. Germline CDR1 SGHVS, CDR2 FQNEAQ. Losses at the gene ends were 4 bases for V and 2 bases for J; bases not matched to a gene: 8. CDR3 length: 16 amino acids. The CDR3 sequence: CASSSTLAGPTDTQYF. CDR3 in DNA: TGTGCCAGCAGCTCGACCTTAGCGGGACCCACAGATACGCAGTATTTT.

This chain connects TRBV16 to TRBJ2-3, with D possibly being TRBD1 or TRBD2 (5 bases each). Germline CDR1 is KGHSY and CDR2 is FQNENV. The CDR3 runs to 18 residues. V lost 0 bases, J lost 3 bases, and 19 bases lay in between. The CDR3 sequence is CASSQSGVRDGVTDTQYF. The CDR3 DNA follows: TGTGCCAGCAGCCAATCTGGCGTCCGGGACGGGGTAACAGATACGCAGTATTTT.

CDR3 nucleotides: TGTGCCAGCAGCCGCGGACAGTCCGATGAGCAGTTCTTC. Its translation is CASSRGQSDEQFF. The J gene is TRBJ2-1, the V gene TRBV14, with D maybe TRBD1 (6 bases). This CDR3 contains 13 residues. The V and J ends lost 4 bases and 8 bases respectively, with 12 bases between them. Germline CDR1 and CDR2: SGHDN and FVKESK.

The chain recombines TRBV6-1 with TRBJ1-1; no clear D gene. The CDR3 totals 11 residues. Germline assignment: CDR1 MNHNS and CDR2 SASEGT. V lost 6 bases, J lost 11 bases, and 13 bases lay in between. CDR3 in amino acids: CASSPVITAFF. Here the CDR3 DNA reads TGTGCCAGCAGCCCCGTAATAACGGCTTTCTTT.